This entry describes one TCR beta chain. Germline trimming cut 11 bases from V and 7 bases from J; bases unmatched to any gene: 7. The CDR3 is 12 residues long. CDR1 is ENHRY and CDR2 is SYGVKD in the germline V gene. A second PCR, run for about 6 to 12 cycles, used a sample-barcoded 5' primer plus a J-beta primer mix. Unique molecular identifiers of 12 random nucleotides labeled each cDNA. Every sample gave at least 3 million paired-end reads containing CDR3. Each CDR3 protein is one row after TCRdb ran MiXCR on the 5' RACE reads. Among about 1,600,000 distinct CDR3 sequences listed, around two fifths were seen once. The record originates from a study of blood T cells in healthy people across ages. Study summary: Researchers report that template switching captured about one barcoded beta molecule per two T cells.

The V gene is TRBV10-3, the J gene TRBJ1-2; 10 bases match TRBD1. The clonotype was recovered from a woman aged 18-29 years in good health. Source material: blood. CDR3 DNA sequence: TGTGCCGTGGGACAGGGGAGGGTTGGCTACACCTTC. Amino acid sequence: CAVGQGRVGYTF.